This record looks at one T cell receptor (beta chain) sequence and its context. Its cognate antigen is unknown. The junction shows a germline mismatch at one end, possibly a read error. This entry comes from a study of CD8+ T cells in alopecia areata. Stated treatment: oral pan-JAK inhibitor, 5-10 mg twice daily. Reverse transcription of extracted RNA yielded cDNA, which provided the sequencing template. The assay was immunoSEQ multiplex PCR, and TCRdb's table has in-frame clones only and misses some. The sample shows approximately 300,000 clones, roughly 60% of them seen only once. Germline V lookup: CDR1 SEHNR, CDR2 FQNEAQ (reference sequence). This CDR3 is 11 amino acids long. Study conclusions and caveats: In scalp and blood during tofacitinib, many expanded lesional clones persisted. The study also sequences resident alphabeta T cells of normal skin in scalp samples.

The TCR was taken from a human donor with alopecia areata. The sample was CD4+ T cells sorted from blood, taken at week 24, from a patient treated with tofacitinib. The gene calls are TRBV7-9 and TRBJ2-1; D is possibly TRBD1 (5 bases). The CDR3 here is CASSLGPRQLF. CDR3 in DNA: TGTGCCAGCAGCTTAGGTCCCAGACAGCTCTTC.